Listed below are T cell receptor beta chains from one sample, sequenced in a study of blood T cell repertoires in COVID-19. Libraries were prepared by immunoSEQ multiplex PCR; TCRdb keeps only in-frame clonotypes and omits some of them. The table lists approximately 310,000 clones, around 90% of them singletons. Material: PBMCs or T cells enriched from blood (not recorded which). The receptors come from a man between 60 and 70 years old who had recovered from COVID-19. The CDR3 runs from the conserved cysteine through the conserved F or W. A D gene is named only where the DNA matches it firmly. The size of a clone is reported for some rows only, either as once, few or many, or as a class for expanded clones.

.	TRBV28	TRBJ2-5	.	CASSPHRGGQETQYF	TGTGCCAGCAGTCCCCACCGAGGGGGACAAGAGACCCAGTACTTC
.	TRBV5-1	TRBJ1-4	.	CASSGQGTNEKLFF	TGCGCCAGCAGCGGGCAGGGAACTAATGAAAAACTGTTTTTT
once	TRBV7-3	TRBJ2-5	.	CASSPQGRYQETQYF	TGTGCCAGCAGCCCCCAAGGGAGGTACCAAGAGACCCAGTACTTC
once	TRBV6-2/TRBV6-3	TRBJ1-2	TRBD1	CASSNPFRQGADYGYTF	TGTGCCAGCAGTAACCCCTTTCGACAGGGGGCAGACTATGGCTACACCTTC
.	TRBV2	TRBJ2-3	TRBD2	CASSGGLAEFTDTQYF	TGTGCCAGCAGTGGAGGGCTAGCGGAGTTCACAGATACGCAGTATTTT
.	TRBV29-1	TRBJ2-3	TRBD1	CSVHSRDRESTDTQYF	TGCAGCGTTCACTCCAGGGACAGGGAGAGCACAGATACGCAGTATTTT
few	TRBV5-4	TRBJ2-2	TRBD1	CASSRDRVNTGELFF	TGTGCCAGCAGCCGGGACAGGGTGAACACCGGGGAGCTGTTTTTT
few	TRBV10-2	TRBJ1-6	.	CASSDRGWNSPLHF	TGCGCCAGCAGTGATCGAGGGTGGAATTCACCCCTCCACTTT
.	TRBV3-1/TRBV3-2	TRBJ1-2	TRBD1	CASGDRGNYGYTF	TGTGCCAGCGGAGACAGGGGGAATTATGGCTACACCTTC
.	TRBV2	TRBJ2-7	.	CASRGVSSYEQYF	TGTGCCAGCAGAGGGGTTAGCTCCTACGAGCAGTACTTC
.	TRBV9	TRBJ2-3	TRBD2	CASSTPSGSTDTQYF	TGTGCCAGCAGCACCCCTAGCGGGTCCACAGATACGCAGTATTTT
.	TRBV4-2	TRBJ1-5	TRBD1	CASSQTQGAERPQHF	TGTGCCAGCAGCCAAACACAGGGGGCGGAGAGGCCCCAGCATTTT
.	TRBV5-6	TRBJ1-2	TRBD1	CASSVAGGGDGYTF	TGTGCCAGCAGCGTCGCAGGGGGTGGTGATGGCTACACCTTC
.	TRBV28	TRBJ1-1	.	CASRVRTEAFF	TGTGCCAGCAGGGTACGGACTGAAGCTTTCTTT
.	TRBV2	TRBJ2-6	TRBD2	CASSGLPGGSGANVLTF	TGTGCCAGCAGTGGTCTCCCGGGAGGCTCTGGGGCCAACGTCCTGACTTTC
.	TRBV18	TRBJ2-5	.	CASSPIQETQYF	TGTGCCAGCTCACCTATCCAAGAGACCCAGTACTTC
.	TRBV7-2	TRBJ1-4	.	CASRLTEMNEKLFF	TGTGCCAGCAGACTGACAGAGATGAATGAAAAACTGTTTTTT
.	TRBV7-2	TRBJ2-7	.	CASSLGVAEVNEQYF	TGTGCCAGCAGCTTGGGGGTAGCGGAGGTAAACGAGCAGTACTTC
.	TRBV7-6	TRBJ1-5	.	CASSSRSNQPQHF	TGTGCCAGCAGCTCGAGGAGCAATCAGCCCCAGCATTTT
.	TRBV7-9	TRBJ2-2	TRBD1	CASSLDRVRAGELFF	TGTGCCAGCAGTCTCGACAGGGTGAGGGCCGGGGAGCTGTTTTTT
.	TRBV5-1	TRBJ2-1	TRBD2	CASSFQTSGRNNEQFF	TGCGCCAGCAGCTTCCAGACTAGCGGGAGAAACAATGAGCAGTTCTTC
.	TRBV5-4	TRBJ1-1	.	CASSRAGRTTEAFF	TGTGCCAGCAGCAGGGCAGGGAGGACCACTGAAGCTTTCTTT
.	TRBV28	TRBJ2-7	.	CASSGGPSYEQYF	TGTGCCAGCAGTGGAGGGCCCTCCTACGAGCAGTACTTC
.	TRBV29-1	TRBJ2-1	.	CSVERVFNEQFF	TGCAGCGTTGAACGAGTCTTCAATGAGCAGTTCTTC
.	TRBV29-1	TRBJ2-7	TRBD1	CSVERTGDTYEQYF	TGCAGCGTTGAAAGGACAGGGGACACCTACGAGCAGTACTTC
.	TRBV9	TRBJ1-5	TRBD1	CASSPDRESYGNQPQHF	TGTGCCAGCAGCCCGGACAGGGAATCCTATGGCAATCAGCCCCAGCATTTT
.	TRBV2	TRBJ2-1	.	CASSEARSSYNEQFF	TGTGCCAGCAGTGAAGCCCGGAGCTCCTACAATGAGCAGTTCTTC
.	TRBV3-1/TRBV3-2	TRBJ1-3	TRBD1	CASREQGLNSGNTIYF	TGTGCCAGCAGGGAACAGGGGTTGAACTCTGGAAACACCATATATTTT
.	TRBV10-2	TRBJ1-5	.	CASSDPGQPQHF	TGCGCCAGCAGTGATCCGGGACAGCCCCAGCATTTT
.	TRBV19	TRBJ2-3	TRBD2	CASSPGTSGSTDTQYF	TGTGCCAGTAGTCCTGGGACTAGCGGGAGCACAGATACGCAGTATTTT
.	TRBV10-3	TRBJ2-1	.	CAISERGGEGEQFF	TGTGCCATCAGTGAGCGAGGGGGGGAGGGTGAGCAGTTCTTC
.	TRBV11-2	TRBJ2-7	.	CASSSRQKLYEQYF	TGTGCCAGCAGCTCTCGACAGAAACTCTACGAGCAGTACTTC
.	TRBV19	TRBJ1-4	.	CASSIGEGPELFF	TGTGCCAGTAGTATAGGGGAGGGGCCGGAACTGTTTTTT
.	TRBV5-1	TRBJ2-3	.	CASSSNGDSTDTQYF	TGCGCCAGCAGCTCAAACGGGGATAGCACAGATACGCAGTATTTT
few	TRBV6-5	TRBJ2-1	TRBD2	CASSLAGINEQFF	TGTGCCAGCAGTCTAGCGGGAATCAATGAGCAGTTCTTC
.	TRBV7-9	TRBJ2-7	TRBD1	CASSSYRGPYEQYF	TGTGCCAGCAGCTCCTACAGGGGGCCCTACGAGCAGTACTTC
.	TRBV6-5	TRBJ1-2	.	CASRQAGTSDYGYTF	TGTGCCAGCAGGCAAGCCGGGACATCCGACTATGGCTACACCTTC
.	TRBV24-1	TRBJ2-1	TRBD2	CATSDLPSGPYNEQFF	TGTGCCACCAGTGACCTGCCTAGCGGACCCTACAATGAGCAGTTCTTC
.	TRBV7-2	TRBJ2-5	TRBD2	CASSLGLAGGYQETQYF	TGTGCCAGCAGCTTAGGGCTAGCGGGAGGGTACCAAGAGACCCAGTACTTC
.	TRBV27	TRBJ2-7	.	CASSLGPRGSYEQYF	TGTGCCAGCAGTTTGGGTCCACGGGGATCCTACGAGCAGTACTTC
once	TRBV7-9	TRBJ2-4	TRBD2	CASSRGGNIDIQYF	TGTGCCAGCAGCCGGGGGGGAAACATCGACATTCAGTACTTC
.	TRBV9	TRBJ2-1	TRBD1	CASSVAWGGQGAYNEQFF	TGTGCCAGCAGCGTAGCCTGGGGGGGACAGGGCGCATACAATGAGCAGTTCTTC
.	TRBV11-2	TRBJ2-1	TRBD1	CASSMSTGANTYNEQFF	TGTGCCAGCAGCATGAGTACAGGGGCCAATACCTACAATGAGCAGTTCTTC
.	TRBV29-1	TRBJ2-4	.	CSVEGGYGDIQYF	TGCAGCGTTGAAGGCGGGTATGGGGACATTCAGTACTTC
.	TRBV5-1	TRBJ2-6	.	CASSLGGSGANVLTF	TGCGCCAGCAGCTTGGGAGGATCTGGGGCCAACGTCCTGACTTTC
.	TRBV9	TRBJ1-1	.	CASSRSGGNTEAFF	TGTGCCAGCAGCCGGTCGGGAGGGAACACTGAAGCTTTCTTT
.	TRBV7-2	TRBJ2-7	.	CASSLELAINEQYF	TGTGCCAGCAGCTTAGAGCTAGCTATAAACGAGCAGTACTTC
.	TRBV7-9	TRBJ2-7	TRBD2	CASSLGTRGKYF	TGTGCCAGCAGCCTTGGGACTAGGGGAAAGTACTTC
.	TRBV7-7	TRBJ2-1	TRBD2	CASSLAGTSGDNEQFF	TGTGCTAGCAGCTTGGCCGGGACTAGCGGTGACAATGAGCAGTTCTTC
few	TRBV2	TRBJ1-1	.	CASRNGRFSEAFF	TGTGCCAGCCGTAACGGCAGGTTCAGTGAAGCTTTCTTT
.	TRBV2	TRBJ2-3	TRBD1	CASSGGQGLKDTQYF	TGTGCCAGCAGTGGGGGACAGGGATTGAAAGATACGCAGTATTTT
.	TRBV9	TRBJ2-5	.	CASSVVEGAETQYF	TGTGCCAGCAGCGTAGTTGAGGGCGCGGAGACCCAGTACTTC
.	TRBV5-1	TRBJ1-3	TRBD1	CASSYRGISGNTIYF	TGCGCCAGCAGCTACAGGGGGATCTCTGGAAACACCATATATTTT
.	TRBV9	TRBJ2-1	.	CASSVVSGHIYNEQFF	TGTGCCAGCAGCGTAGTGTCAGGTCACATCTACAATGAGCAGTTCTTC
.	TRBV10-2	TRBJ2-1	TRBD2	CASRRTSGNIDEQFF	TGCGCCAGCAGAAGGACTAGCGGGAATATTGATGAGCAGTTCTTC
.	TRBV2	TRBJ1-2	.	CASSEDGGRGGYTF	TGTGCCAGCAGTGAGGACGGGGGGCGTGGTGGCTACACCTTC
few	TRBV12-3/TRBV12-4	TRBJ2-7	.	CASSLASRFEQYF	TGTGCCAGCAGTTTAGCCAGTCGTTTCGAGCAGTACTTC
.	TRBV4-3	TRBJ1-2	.	CASSQDRQWGNYGYTF	TGCGCCAGCAGCCAAGATCGGCAGTGGGGCAACTATGGCTACACCTTC